Shown below are 29 T cell receptor beta chains from a single sample sequenced in a study of blood T cell repertoires in COVID-19. The table came from immunoSEQ multiplex PCR; TCRdb's copy has only in-frame clones and leaves some out. The table shows 25,000 to 35,000 clones, with 88% occurring only once. Sequenced material: peripheral blood. These receptors were obtained from a human donor in a cohort sampled during active COVID-19.

This chain joins TRBV24-1 and TRBJ1-2; TRBD1 is a possible D gene (5 bases). This CDR3 is built from 14 residues. CDR1 KGHDR and CDR2 SFDVKD come from the germline V gene. The V and J ends lost 5 bases and 2 bases respectively, with 11 bases between them. The CDR3 region has the DNA TGTGCCACCAGTGCATACAGACAGAACTATGGCTACACCTTC. Translation gives CATSAYRQNYGYTF.

The rearrangement joins TRBV28 to TRBJ1-5; 8 bases match TRBD1. Unmatched junction bases numbered 15, after V lost 5 bases and J lost 0 bases. CDR1 is MDHEN, CDR2 SYDVKM, per germline. There are 19 residues in the CDR3. Here the CDR3 DNA reads TGTGCCAGCAGTCTAACAATTACCAGGGGGCGGCTTAGCAATCAGCCCCAGCATTTT. Translated: CASSLTITRGRLSNQPQHF. Together with reference TRBV28 and TRBJ1-5, the CDR3 gives the full variable domain: DVKVTQSSRYLVKRTGEKVFLECVQDMDHENMFWYRQDPGLGLRLIYFSYDVKMKEKGDIPEGYSVSREKKERFSLILESASTNQTSMYLCASSLTITRGRLSNQPQHFGDGTRLSIL.

This clone was counted between two and nine times. This chain links TRBV2 with TRBJ1-5; maybe TRBD1 (6 bases). The CDR3 totals 13 residues. Looked up from germline, CDR1 is SNHLY and CDR2 is FYNNEI. Between the trimmed V and J ends, which lost 7 bases and 4 bases, there was a span of 11 bases. The CDR3: CASKGGSNQPQHF. CDR3 coding DNA: TGTGCCAGCAAGGGGGGGTCAAATCAGCCCCAGCATTTT.

This chain joins TRBV10-2 and TRBJ2-1; possibly TRBD1 for D (5 bases). V was pared by 6 bases and J by 9 bases, with 18 bases between. Germline V lookup: CDR1 WSHSY, CDR2 SAAADI. The CDR3 is made up of 14 amino acids. Here the CDR3 reads CASRVDSPWAEQFF. The CDR3 DNA sequence: TGCGCCAGCAGGGTCGACAGCCCCTGGGCTGAGCAGTTCTTC.

Note on this clone: At one end the junction does not follow the germline gene, possibly because of a read error. V is TRBV11-2 and J is TRBJ2-1; possibly TRBD2 for D (7 bases). Germline CDR1 reads SGHAT; CDR2 reads FQNNGV. The CDR3 length is 15 residues. The CDR3 region is CASSLEAGALNEQFF. The CDR3 bases are TGTGCCAGCAGCCTAGAGGCGGGGGCCCTCAATGAGCAGTTCTTC.

The CDR3 bases are TGCGCCAGCATGGGGGGGACGAATAGTTCACCCCTCCACTTT. It yields the protein CASMGGTNSSPLHF. The chain carries TRBV10-2 and TRBJ1-6; D is possibly TRBD1 (5 bases). This CDR3 contains 14 residues. V was shortened by 7 bases and J by 9 bases, with 16 bases between the two germline ends. Per the germline V gene, CDR1 is WSHSY and CDR2 is SAAADI.

V and J are TRBV7-2 and TRBJ2-5; 10 bases match TRBD2. From germline, CDR1 is SGHTA and CDR2 FQGNSA. This CDR3 has 16 residues. V lost 1 base and J lost 1; bases outside the gene matches: 3. The CDR3 here is CASSLGIAGGQETQYF. The CDR3 nucleotides read TGTGCCAGCAGCTTAGGTATAGCGGGGGGCCAAGAGACCCAGTACTTC.

The chain employs TRBV11-2 and TRBJ1-2; 7 positions agree with TRBD1. CDR3 length equals 14 residues. Germline lookup yields CDR1 SGHAT and CDR2 FQNNGV. The ends lost 5 bases at V and 2 bases at J; junction bases unmatched: 5. The CDR3 protein is CASSSRGINYGYTF. The CDR3 nucleotides are TGTGCCAGCAGCAGCAGGGGGATCAACTATGGCTACACCTTC.

The V and J genes are TRBV5-1 and TRBJ1-2; 8 nucleotides match TRBD1. Trimming took 4 bases from V and 1 from J; bases not matched to a gene: 9. Germline V lookup: CDR1 SGHRS, CDR2 YFSETQ. This CDR3 has 16 amino acids. CDR3 region: CASSAATGAGNYGYTF. CDR3 nucleotides: TGCGCCAGCAGCGCGGCGACAGGGGCGGGTAACTATGGCTACACCTTC.

Only one count was recorded for this clone. The chain couples TRBV19 to TRBJ1-2; D is perhaps TRBD1 (5 bases). V was clipped by 3 bases and J by 2 bases, with 16 bases between them. CDR1 is LNHDA, CDR2 SQIVND, per germline (reference sequence). This CDR3 has 16 amino acids. CDR3 protein: CASSILDKGPNYGYTF. CDR3 bases: TGTGCCAGTAGTATTCTGGACAAAGGACCCAACTATGGCTACACCTTC.

V usage is TRBV7-3 and J usage is TRBJ2-2; D is possibly TRBD1 (7 bases). The CDR3 totals 13 residues. The germline V gene encodes CDR1 SGHTA and CDR2 FQGTGA. V lost 5 bases and J lost 6, with 10 bases in between. The DNA for the CDR3 is TGTGCCAGCAGCCCAGGGGGGCCCGGGGAGCTGTTTTTT. This encodes CASSPGGPGELFF.

The chain joins TRBV19 to TRBJ1-2; TRBD1 aligns across 8 bases. The V gene end was trimmed by 11 bases and the J gene end by 4 bases; junction bases not matched to a gene: 6. This CDR3 comprises 12 residues. Germline CDR1 is LNHDA and CDR2 is SQIVND (reference sequence). Here the CDR3 reads CASGQGSYGYTF. The CDR3 bases are TGTGCCTCCGGACAGGGAAGCTATGGCTACACCTTC.

This chain connects TRBV11-1 to TRBJ2-7; D is perhaps TRBD1 (6 bases). Deletions cut 2 bases from V and 5 bases from J, with 16 bases between. Germline V CDR1 and CDR2: SGHAT, FQDESV (reference sequence). This CDR3 is built from 15 residues. In DNA form, the CDR3 reads TGTGCCAGCAGCTTATCTGGGCAGGGGACCCACGAGCAGTACTTC. Translated: CASSLSGQGTHEQYF.

The J gene is TRBJ1-3, the V gene TRBV7-2; perhaps TRBD1 as D (5 bases). There are 15 residues in the CDR3. Germline V gene sequence: CDR1 SGHTA, CDR2 FQGNSA. V lost 5 bases and J 1 base, leaving 12 bases between the germline ends. As DNA, the CDR3 is TGTGCCAGCAGCCGTATTCCAGGGTCTGGAAACACCATATATTTT. It yields the protein CASSRIPGSGNTIYF.

V and J are TRBV7-8 and TRBJ1-5; D ambiguous. The V end was cut by 5 bases, the J end by 4 bases, with 9 bases between. The CDR3 runs to 13 residues. Germline lookup yields CDR1 SGHVS and CDR2 FQNEAQ. CDR3 region: CASSGGNNQPQHF. DNA of the CDR3: TGTGCCAGCAGCGGCGGGAATAATCAGCCCCAGCATTTT.

The chain carries TRBV28 and TRBJ2-5; D unclear. The germline V and J ends were trimmed by 6 bases and 0 bases, with 8 bases remaining between them. Germline lookup yields CDR1 MDHEN and CDR2 SYDVKM. CDR3 length: 13 amino acids. CDR3: CASRYTNQETQYF. The DNA for the CDR3 is TGTGCCAGCAGGTACACGAACCAAGAGACCCAGTACTTC.

This chain connects TRBV7-2 to TRBJ1-1; 7 bases are shared with TRBD1. V trimming: 6 bases; J trimming: 0 bases; junction bases outside the gene matches: 10. The CDR3 extends over 16 amino acids. CDR1 SGHTA and CDR2 FQGNSA come from the germline V gene. CDR3 loop: CASSAPGQPLNTEAFF. The CDR3 DNA follows: TGTGCCAGCAGTGCTCCGGGACAGCCCCTGAACACTGAAGCTTTCTTT.

This chain uses TRBV11-2 with TRBJ1-1, with D possibly matching TRBD1 (5 bases). This CDR3 region has 13 residues. Germline V CDR1 and CDR2: SGHAT, FQNNGV. V lost 0 bases, J lost 6 bases, and 8 bases lay in between. CDR3 sequence: CASSLDRDSEAFF. In DNA form, the CDR3 reads TGTGCCAGCAGCTTAGACCGGGACTCTGAAGCTTTCTTT.

The rearrangement uses TRBV5-1 and TRBJ2-1; 12 bases are a match to TRBD2. Germline V lookup: CDR1 SGHRS, CDR2 YFSETQ. J gave up 9 bases and V 4 bases, and 11 bases lay outside the gene matches. The CDR3 runs 16 residues. This chain's CDR3 is CASSLRTSGVGSEQFF. The CDR3 DNA follows: TGCGCCAGCAGCCTACGGACTAGCGGGGTCGGCAGTGAGCAGTTCTTC.

The V and J genes are TRBV7-9 and TRBJ1-5, with D possibly TRBD1 on 6 matching bases. Germline CDR1 reads SEHNR; CDR2 reads FQNEAQ (reference sequence). This CDR3 spans 15 amino acids. Trimming cost V 4 bases and J 2 bases, with 12 bases left between them. The CDR3 reads CASSSLAGGNQPQHF. In DNA form, the CDR3 reads TGTGCCAGCAGCTCACTTGCAGGGGGCAATCAGCCCCAGCATTTT. Together with reference TRBV7-9 and TRBJ1-5, the CDR3 gives the full variable domain: DTGVSQNPRHKITKRGQNVTFRCDPISEHNRLYWYRQTLGQGPEFLTYFQNEAQLEKSRLLSDRFSAERPKGSFSTLEIQRTEQGDSAMYLCASSSLAGGNQPQHFGDGTRLSIL.

The chain uses TRBV27 and TRBJ2-7; 11 positions agree with TRBD1. The CDR3 is made up of 14 amino acids. CDR1 and CDR2 (germline): MNHEY, SMNVEV (reference sequence). V gave up 3 bases and J gave up 2 bases; unmatched junction bases: 0. CDR3 sequence reads: CASSLGQGAYEQYF. CDR3 in DNA: TGTGCCAGCAGTTTGGGACAGGGGGCCTACGAGCAGTACTTC.

The chain links TRBV2 to TRBJ2-5; 12 bases map to TRBD2. CDR3 length: 15 residues. V lost 6 bases and J lost 5; bases outside the gene matches: 7. Germline V lookup: CDR1 SNHLY, CDR2 FYNNEI. The CDR3 sequence is CASSFLAGGPETQYF. For the CDR3, the DNA is TGTGCCAGCAGCTTCCTAGCGGGGGGGCCGGAGACCCAGTACTTC.

This rearrangement joins TRBV6-4 to TRBJ1-2; D may be TRBD1 (6 bases). Trimming took off 0 bases at V and 4 bases at J, with 9 bases between the two ends. This CDR3 comprises 14 residues. Germline V gives CDR1 MRHNA, CDR2 SNTAGT. The CDR3 DNA follows: TGTGCCAGCAGTGACTCGGGACATATCTATGGCTACACCTTC. It specifies CASSDSGHIYGYTF.

The genes are TRBV9 and TRBJ1-6; D is ambiguous. The CDR3 is 11 amino acids. Trimming took 5 bases from V and 14 from J, leaving 11 bases between them. From germline, CDR1 is SGDLS and CDR2 YYNGEE. Here the CDR3 DNA reads TGTGCCAGCAGGGTCCTAAGAACCCTCCACTTT. Encoded protein: CASRVLRTLHF.

The rearrangement joins TRBV7-2 to TRBJ2-1; the D gene is possibly TRBD2 (5 bases). The CDR3 runs to 15 residues. The germline gives CDR1 SGHTA, CDR2 FQGNSA. Trimming took 5 bases from V and 8 from J, leaving 19 bases between them. The CDR3 DNA sequence: TGTGCCAGCAGCCCCTTCCCTCGCGGGCGGTATGAGCAGTTCTTC. This codes for CASSPFPRGRYEQFF.

The CDR3 loop reads CASSTRGGASDEQFF. CDR3 DNA: TGTGCCAGCAGTACACGCGGGGGGGCCTCCGATGAGCAGTTCTTC. The J gene is TRBJ2-1, the V gene TRBV6-2 or TRBV6-3, with 9 bases aligning to TRBD2. CDR1 and CDR2 (germline): MNHEY, SVGEGT. The ends lost 5 bases at V and 8 bases at J; junction bases unmatched: 10. CDR3 length equals 15 residues.

This clone came up once. The chain has TRBV7-8 and TRBJ2-1; 11 positions agree with TRBD2. V trimming: 5 bases; J trimming: 1 base; junction bases outside the gene matches: 7. Germline lookup yields CDR1 SGHVS and CDR2 FQNEAQ. CDR3 length equals 17 residues. The CDR3 DNA sequence: TGTGCCAGCAGCCTACTAGCGGGGGCCCAATCCTACAATGAGCAGTTCTTC. As protein: CASSLLAGAQSYNEQFF.

This clone was seen a single time. The gene calls are TRBV25-1 and TRBJ1-2, with 10 bases that match TRBD1. The CDR3 has 16 residues. V gave up 5 bases and J gave up 2 bases; unmatched junction bases: 8. In germline, CDR1 is MGHDK, CDR2 SYGVNS. CDR3 nucleotides: TGTGCCAGCAGTCCGACCTCGGGACAGGGGAACTATGGCTACACCTTC. This codes for CASSPTSGQGNYGYTF.

The chain employs TRBV5-6 and TRBJ2-7; D is unresolved. The CDR3 contains 14 residues. CDR1 is SGHDT, CDR2 YYEEEE, per germline. Trimming removed 4 bases at V and 4 bases at J, with 15 bases between. The CDR3 sequence: CASSQSVDLYEQYF. The CDR3 nucleotides read TGTGCCAGCAGCCAATCCGTAGACTTGTACGAGCAGTACTTC. Using reference TRBV5-6 and TRBJ2-7 for the parts outside the CDR3, the full variable domain is DAGVTQSPTHLIKTRGQQVTLRCSPKSGHDTVSWYQQALGQGPQFIFQYYEEEERQRGNFPDRFSGHQFPNYSSELNVNALLLGDSALYLCASSQSVDLYEQYFGPGTRLTVT.